Reported below is one TCR beta chain. This sample is drawn from a study of blood T cell repertoires in COVID-19. Study context: The samples span acute and convalescent COVID-19 from the United States, Italy and Spain. The analysed material was cDNA or gDNA that came from T cells, B-cell-depleted T cells, or PBMCs.

Donors were grouped by their self-reported clinical history. Some clones are missing from TCRdb's copy, which holds only in-frame ones; the method was immunoSEQ multiplex PCR. The sample comprises under 350,000 clones, around 92% of which are singletons, and approximately 2% rests with the top ten. Trimming removed 1 base from V and 8 bases from J, with 11 bases in between. The length of the CDR3 is 13 residues. Germline V gives CDR1 SGHAT, CDR2 FQNNGV. V and J are TRBV11-2 and TRBJ1-1; D ambiguous. The sample taken for sequencing was PBMCs or T cells enriched from blood (not recorded which). The receptor comes from a woman aged 55 to 70 who had recovered from COVID-19. This CDR3 reads CASSLGGGREAFF. The CDR3 DNA reads TGTGCCAGCAGCTTAGGGGGAGGGCGGGAAGCTTTCTTT.